Following are 14 T cell receptor beta chains from one sample sequenced in a study of CD8 T cells in ankylosing spondylitis (dated by TCRdb to 2016 to 2017). Results the study describes overall, beyond this receptor: A TCR beta motif of several highly homologous amino acid variants appeared characteristic of blood from ankylosing spondylitis patients.

No antigens are known for them. Library method: 5' RACE. The instrument was an Illumina HiSeq 2500. TCRdb itself trimmed the public reads at Q25 with fastp, ran MiXCR and retained productive beta chains. Rows with a matching CDR3 protein are joined into one entry that keeps the most common DNA and genes. The sample has around 220,000 distinct CDR3 sequences on record, about 17% of them singletons. The ten largest clonotypes hold more than 40% of the sample. The source material was blood, either unsorted or a sorted T cell fraction (not recorded which). The receptors here all came from a male donor with ankylosing spondylitis.

This clonotype came up a few times. This chain links TRBV7-9 with TRBJ2-5, with D unresolved. Germline V gives CDR1 SEHNR, CDR2 FQNEAQ (reference sequence). The CDR3 has 15 amino acids. V was pared by 4 bases and J by 5 bases, with 17 bases between. The CDR3 DNA reads TGTGCCAGCAGCTCTACCATCGCCGTGGGGGAGACCCAGTACTTC. Translating it yields CASSSTIAVGETQYF.

The rearrangement uses TRBV7-9 and TRBJ1-1; possibly TRBD1 for D (5 bases). This CDR3 has 14 amino acids. Trimming removed 1 base at V and 4 bases at J, with 10 bases between. Germline CDR1 and CDR2: SEHNR and FQNEAQ (reference sequence). CDR3 protein: CASSLEGGTTEAFF. The CDR3 region has the DNA TGTGCCAGCAGCTTAGAGGGCGGGACCACTGAAGCTTTCTTT.

V and J are TRBV12-3 or TRBV12-4 and TRBJ2-3, with TRBD2 matching 7 bases. The length of the CDR3 is 15 residues. J was trimmed by 1 base and V by 6 bases; bases with no gene match: 7. The CDR3 nucleotides are TGTGCCAGCAGCGTAGGGGCGGGAGGCACAGATACGCAGTATTTT. It codes for CASSVGAGGTDTQYF.

This rearrangement joins TRBV28 to TRBJ1-2; no reliable D call. The CDR3 spans 15 residues. Germline CDR1 reads MDHEN; CDR2 reads SYDVKM. Trimming left V 5 bases short and J 4 bases short, with 17 bases between. The chain's CDR3 is CASSHRAGSLYGYTF. Written as DNA, the CDR3 is TGTGCCAGCAGTCACCGCGCAGGTTCGCTCTATGGCTACACCTTC.

At least ten counts were recorded for this clonotype. This chain joins TRBV4-1 and TRBJ1-1, with D possibly TRBD1 on 6 matching bases. Germline CDR1 and CDR2: MGHRA and YSYEKL. The V gene lost 0 bases and the J gene lost 7 bases, with 18 bases spanning the gap. The CDR3 spans 16 residues. The CDR3 DNA reads TGCGCCAGCAGCCAAGATGGACAACCAGGGGCCGATGAAGCTTTCTTT. Amino acid sequence: CASSQDGQPGADEAFF.

The gene calls are TRBV11-1 and TRBJ1-2, with a weak D call TRBD1 (6 bases). With 3 bases removed from V and 6 bases from J, the gap between germline ends came to 32 bases. Germline CDR1 and CDR2: SGHAT and FQDESV (reference sequence). CDR3 length: 20 amino acids. Here the CDR3 DNA reads TGTGCCAGCAGCTTGGACCTAACAGGGCGTGACAGGATTAAAGGGAATGGCTACACCTTC. Residues: CASSLDLTGRDRIKGNGYTF.

The genes are TRBV4-2 and TRBJ2-1, with 10 bases identical to TRBD2. Germline CDR1 LGHNA, CDR2 YNFKEQ. V shed 2 bases, J shed 0 bases, and the junction held 1 base outside the gene matches. The CDR3 covers 16 residues. CDR3 DNA sequence: TGTGCCAGCAGCCAATCTAGCGGGAGCTCCTACAATGAGCAGTTCTTC. This gives the protein CASSQSSGSSYNEQFF.

This clonotype showed up just a few times. CDR3 DNA: TGTGCCAGCAGCTTCGGATATGTGGGGGCCCACACCGGGGAGCTGTTTTTT. Translated, it gives CASSFGYVGAHTGELFF. The chain is built from TRBV11-2 and TRBJ2-2, with D tentatively TRBD1 (6 bases). The CDR3 length is 17 residues. Trimming stripped 3 bases from V and 3 bases from J, with 17 bases between. Looked up from germline, CDR1 is SGHAT and CDR2 is FQNNGV.

Ten or more counts support this clonotype. The chain is built from TRBV6-5 and TRBJ2-1; the match to TRBD1 covers 9 bases. Germline CDR1 MNHEY, CDR2 SVGAGI. The CDR3 is made up of 18 amino acids. V lost 0 bases and J lost 2; bases outside the gene matches: 8. The CDR3 DNA follows: TGTGCCAGCAGTTACTCCTTGGGACAGGGCCAACCCTACAATGAGCAGTTCTTC. Its protein is CASSYSLGQGQPYNEQFF.

V and J are TRBV2 and TRBJ2-1; no definite D call. Germline CDR1 SNHLY, CDR2 FYNNEI. The CDR3 length is 13 residues. Trimming removed 7 bases at V and 4 bases at J, with 11 bases between. The CDR3 region is CASIRPAYNEQFF. DNA for the CDR3: TGTGCCAGCATCAGACCGGCGTACAATGAGCAGTTCTTC.

A few counts support this clonotype. The chain carries TRBV20-1 and TRBJ1-1; D may be TRBD1 (6 bases). Germline-derived CDR1 and CDR2 are DFQATT and SNEGSKA (reference sequence). The CDR3 covers 13 residues. V shed 2 bases and J shed 6 bases, with 13 bases lying between them. The CDR3 coding sequence is TGCAGTGCTAGAAATGCGGGGGGCCCTGAAGCTTTCTTT. This gives the protein CSARNAGGPEAFF.

The rearrangement links TRBV6-2 or TRBV6-3 to TRBJ2-1; D remains ambiguous. Trimming pared 4 bases from V and 7 bases from J, leaving 14 bases between. This CDR3 contains 14 residues. Germline CDR1 MNHEY, CDR2 SVGEGT. The CDR3 nucleotides read TGTGCCAGCAGTTGGTTCAGGCTGGAGAATGAGCAGTTCTTC. Translated, it gives CASSWFRLENEQFF.

This clonotype has a handful of counts. This chain uses TRBV6-4 with TRBJ1-2; D unresolved. V was clipped by 3 bases and J by 4 bases, with 6 bases between them. The germline V gene has CDR1 MRHNA and CDR2 SNTAGT. CDR3 length: 12 residues. CDR3 amino acids: CASSDGRYGYTF. The CDR3 DNA follows: TGTGCCAGCAGTGATGGACGCTATGGCTACACCTTC.

V and J are TRBV27 and TRBJ1-2; D is uncertain. The germline V and J ends were trimmed by 6 bases and 1 base, with 15 bases remaining between them. The CDR3 runs to 15 residues. Looked up from germline, CDR1 is MNHEY and CDR2 is SMNVEV (reference sequence). The DNA for the CDR3 is TGTGCCAGCAGCCCCCGCCGGCAGATTAACTATGGCTACACCTTC. Translated: CASSPRRQINYGYTF.